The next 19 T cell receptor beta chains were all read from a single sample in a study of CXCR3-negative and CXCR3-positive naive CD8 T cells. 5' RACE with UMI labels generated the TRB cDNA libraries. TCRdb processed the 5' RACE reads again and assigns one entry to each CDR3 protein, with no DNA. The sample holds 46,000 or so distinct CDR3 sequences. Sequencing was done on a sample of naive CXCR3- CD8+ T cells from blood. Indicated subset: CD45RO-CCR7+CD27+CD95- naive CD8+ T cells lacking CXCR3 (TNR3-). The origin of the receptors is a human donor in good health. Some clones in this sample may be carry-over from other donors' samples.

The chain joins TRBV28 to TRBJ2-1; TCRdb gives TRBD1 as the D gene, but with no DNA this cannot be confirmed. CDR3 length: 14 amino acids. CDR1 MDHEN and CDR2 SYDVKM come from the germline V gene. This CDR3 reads CASSPRDSYNEQFF.

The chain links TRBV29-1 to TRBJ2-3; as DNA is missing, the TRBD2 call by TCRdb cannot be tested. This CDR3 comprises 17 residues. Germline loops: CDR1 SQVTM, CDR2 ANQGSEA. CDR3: CSVEYLAGPEGTDTQYF.

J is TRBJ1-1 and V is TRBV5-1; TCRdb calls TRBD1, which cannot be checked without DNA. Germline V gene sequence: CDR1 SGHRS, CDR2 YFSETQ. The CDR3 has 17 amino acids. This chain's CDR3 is CASSYQDSMDPNTEAFF.

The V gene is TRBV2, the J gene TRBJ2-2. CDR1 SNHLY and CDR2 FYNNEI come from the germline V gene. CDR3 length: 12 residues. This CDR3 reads CASSVGNGELFF.

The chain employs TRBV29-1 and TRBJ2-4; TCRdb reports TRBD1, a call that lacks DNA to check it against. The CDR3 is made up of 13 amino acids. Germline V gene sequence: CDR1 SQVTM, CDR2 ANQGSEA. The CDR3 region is CSVLRGLENIQYF.

CDR3 sequence reads: CASSSLLAGFYNEQFF. The chain combines TRBV28 with TRBJ2-1; no DNA is available, so the TRBD2 call from TCRdb remains unchecked. The CDR3 consists of 16 residues. Germline lookup yields CDR1 MDHEN and CDR2 SYDVKM.

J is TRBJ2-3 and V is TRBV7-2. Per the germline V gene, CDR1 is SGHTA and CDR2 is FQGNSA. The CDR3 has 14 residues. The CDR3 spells CASSGPYRTDTQYF. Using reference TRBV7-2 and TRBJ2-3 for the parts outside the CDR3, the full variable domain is GAGVSQSPSNKVTEKGKDVELRCDPISGHTALYWYRQSLGQGLEFLIYFQGNSAPDKSGLPSDRFSAERTGGSVSTLTIQRTQQEDSAVYLCASSGPYRTDTQYFGPGTRLTVL.

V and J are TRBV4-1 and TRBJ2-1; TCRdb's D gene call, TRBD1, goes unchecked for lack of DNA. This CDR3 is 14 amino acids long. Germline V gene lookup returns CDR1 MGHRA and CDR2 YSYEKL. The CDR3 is CASSQVQGGNEQFF.

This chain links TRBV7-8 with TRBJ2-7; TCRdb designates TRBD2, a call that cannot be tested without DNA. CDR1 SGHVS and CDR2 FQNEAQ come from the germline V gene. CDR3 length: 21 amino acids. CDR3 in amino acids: CASSFKAVHVGLAGKTYEQYF. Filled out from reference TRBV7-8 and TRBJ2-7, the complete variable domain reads GAGVSQSPRYKVAKRGQDVALRCDPISGHVSLFWYQQALGQGPEFLTYFQNEAQLDKSGLPSDRFFAERPEGSVSTLKIQRTQQEDSAVYLCASSFKAVHVGLAGKTYEQYFGPGTRLTVT.

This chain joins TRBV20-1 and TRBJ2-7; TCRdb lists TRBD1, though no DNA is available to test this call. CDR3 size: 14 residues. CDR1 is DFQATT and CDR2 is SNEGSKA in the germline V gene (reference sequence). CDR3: CSALPLGQGVVQYF.

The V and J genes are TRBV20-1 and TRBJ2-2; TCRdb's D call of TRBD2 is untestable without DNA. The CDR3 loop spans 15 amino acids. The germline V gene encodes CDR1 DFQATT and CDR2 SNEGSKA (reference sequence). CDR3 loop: CSAREAGADTGELFF.

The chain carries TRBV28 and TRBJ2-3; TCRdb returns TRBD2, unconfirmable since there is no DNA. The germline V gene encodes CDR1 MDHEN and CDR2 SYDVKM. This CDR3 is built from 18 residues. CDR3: CASSLQTSGDPEADTQYF.

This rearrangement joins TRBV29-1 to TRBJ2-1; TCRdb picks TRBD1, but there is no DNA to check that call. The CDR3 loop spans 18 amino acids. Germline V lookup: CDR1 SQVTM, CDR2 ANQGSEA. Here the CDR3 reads CSVEGWTGETPIGDEQFF.

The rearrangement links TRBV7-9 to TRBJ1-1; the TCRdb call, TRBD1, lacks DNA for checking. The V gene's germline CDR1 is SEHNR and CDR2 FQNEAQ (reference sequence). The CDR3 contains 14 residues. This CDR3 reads CASSSGTANTEAFF.

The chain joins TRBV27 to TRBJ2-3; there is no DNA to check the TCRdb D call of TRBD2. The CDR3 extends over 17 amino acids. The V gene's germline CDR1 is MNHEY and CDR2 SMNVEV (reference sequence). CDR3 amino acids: CASSLSFGGGGPDTQYF.

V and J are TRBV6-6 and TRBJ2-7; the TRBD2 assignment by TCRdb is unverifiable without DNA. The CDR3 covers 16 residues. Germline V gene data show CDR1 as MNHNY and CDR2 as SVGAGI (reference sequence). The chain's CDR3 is CASSPLRGITSYEQYF.

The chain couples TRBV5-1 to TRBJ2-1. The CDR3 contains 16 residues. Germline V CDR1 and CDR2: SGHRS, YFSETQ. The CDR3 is CASSLGGEWSYNEQFF.

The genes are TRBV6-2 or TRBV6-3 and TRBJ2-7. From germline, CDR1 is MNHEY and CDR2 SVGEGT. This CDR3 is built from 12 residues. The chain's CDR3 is CASKRTDYEQYF.

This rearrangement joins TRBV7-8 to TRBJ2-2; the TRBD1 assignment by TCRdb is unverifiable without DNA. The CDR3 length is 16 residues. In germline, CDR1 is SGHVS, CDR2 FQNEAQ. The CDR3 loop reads CASSLVGGLNTGELFF. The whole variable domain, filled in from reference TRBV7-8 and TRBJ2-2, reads GAGVSQSPRYKVAKRGQDVALRCDPISGHVSLFWYQQALGQGPEFLTYFQNEAQLDKSGLPSDRFFAERPEGSVSTLKIQRTQQEDSAVYLCASSLVGGLNTGELFFGEGSRLTVL.